The rows below give T cell receptor beta chains drawn from one sample of a study of T cells after yellow fever vaccination. TCRdb reanalysed the 5' RACE reads using MiXCR and keeps one entry per CDR3 protein. Among 150,000 to 200,000 distinct CDR3 sequences, about 6% were seen once, and the ten largest hold roughly 3%. The sample here was CD4+ T cells sorted from PBMCs, taken on the day of the first yellow fever vaccination. The receptors originated from a man in his late teens or twenties who received the YFV17D yellow fever vaccine. Both conserved end residues are part of each CDR3. The order of the fields is clone size, D gene, V gene, J gene, CDR3 protein, CDR3 DNA. D genes are given only for firm matches. The size of a clone is reported for some rows only, either as once, few or many, or as a class for expanded clones.

abundance: -; d_gene: -; v_gene: TRBV6-2/TRBV6-3; j_gene: TRBJ1-1; CDR3aa: CASSARQPIEAFF; CDR3nt: TGTGCCAGCAGCGCTAGACAGCCTATAGAAGCTTTCTTT
abundance: many; d_gene: TRBD2; v_gene: TRBV7-2; j_gene: TRBJ2-2; CDR3aa: CASSFGLAGPGELFF; CDR3nt: TGTGCCAGCAGCTTCGGACTAGCGGGGCCCGGGGAGCTGTTTTTT
abundance: -; d_gene: TRBD1; v_gene: TRBV6-5; j_gene: TRBJ2-3; CDR3aa: CASSSTGGSSLDTQYF; CDR3nt: TGTGCCAGCAGTTCTACAGGGGGGAGTTCTTTAGATACGCAGTATTTT
abundance: many; d_gene: -; v_gene: TRBV7-9; j_gene: TRBJ2-3; CDR3aa: CASSSGVPDTQYF; CDR3nt: TGTGCCAGCAGCTCCGGGGTCCCAGATACGCAGTATTTT
abundance: many; d_gene: -; v_gene: TRBV4-1; j_gene: TRBJ1-2; CDR3aa: CASSQEVRNYGYTF; CDR3nt: TGCGCCAGCAGCCAAGAAGTAAGGAACTATGGCTACACCTTC
abundance: few; d_gene: -; v_gene: TRBV10-1; j_gene: TRBJ2-5; CDR3aa: CASSNSGLQETQYF; CDR3nt: TGCGCCAGCAGCAACTCGGGATTACAAGAGACCCAGTACTTC
abundance: many; d_gene: -; v_gene: TRBV12-3/TRBV12-4; j_gene: TRBJ2-2; CDR3aa: CASRGGLSGELFF; CDR3nt: TGTGCCAGCAGAGGTGGTTTGTCCGGGGAGCTGTTTTTT
abundance: few; d_gene: TRBD1; v_gene: TRBV5-6; j_gene: TRBJ1-1; CDR3aa: CASTGQGAAEAFF; CDR3nt: TGTGCCAGCACCGGACAGGGTGCGGCTGAAGCTTTCTTT
abundance: -; d_gene: TRBD1; v_gene: TRBV16; j_gene: TRBJ2-7; CDR3aa: CASSPGQGSDEQYF; CDR3nt: TGTGCCAGCAGCCCTGGACAGGGTTCCGACGAGCAGTACTTC
abundance: few; d_gene: TRBD1; v_gene: TRBV11-2; j_gene: TRBJ2-5; CDR3aa: CASSFVVGQPVGGETQYF; CDR3nt: TGTGCCAGCAGCTTTGTGGTGGGACAGCCGGTTGGAGGAGAGACCCAGTACTTC
abundance: few; d_gene: TRBD1; v_gene: TRBV12-3/TRBV12-4; j_gene: TRBJ2-2; CDR3aa: CASSVQGAGTGELFF; CDR3nt: TGTGCCAGCAGTGTACAGGGGGCGGGGACCGGGGAGCTGTTTTTT
abundance: many; d_gene: -; v_gene: TRBV5-1; j_gene: TRBJ2-5; CDR3aa: CASSSGDKDQETQYF; CDR3nt: TGCGCCAGCAGCTCCGGGGATAAAGATCAAGAGACCCAGTACTTC
abundance: many; d_gene: -; v_gene: TRBV5-1; j_gene: TRBJ2-7; CDR3aa: CASSPGALNLGEQYF; CDR3nt: TGCGCCAGCAGTCCTGGGGCCCTCAATTTAGGCGAGCAGTACTTC
abundance: -; d_gene: TRBD2; v_gene: TRBV5-1; j_gene: TRBJ2-1; CDR3aa: CATSPGGGALSSYNEQFF; CDR3nt: TGCGCCACTTCCCCGGGGGGGGGGGCCCTTAGCTCCTACAATGAGCAGTTCTTC
abundance: many; d_gene: -; v_gene: TRBV27; j_gene: TRBJ2-7; CDR3aa: CASSLKGVAVTYEQYF; CDR3nt: TGTGCCAGCAGTTTAAAGGGGGTAGCGGTTACCTACGAGCAGTACTTC
abundance: -; d_gene: -; v_gene: TRBV20-1; j_gene: TRBJ2-5; CDR3aa: CSARDEGSQETQYF; CDR3nt: TGCAGTGCTAGAGATGAGGGATCTCAAGAGACCCAGTACTTC
abundance: -; d_gene: -; v_gene: TRBV7-9; j_gene: TRBJ1-5; CDR3aa: CASSSNVEPQHF; CDR3nt: TGTGCCAGCAGCTCCAACGTGGAGCCCCAGCATTTT
abundance: -; d_gene: -; v_gene: TRBV15; j_gene: TRBJ2-5; CDR3aa: CATMRGSLGKETQYF; CDR3nt: TGTGCCACCATGAGAGGGAGCTTGGGGAAAGAGACCCAGTACTTC
abundance: many; d_gene: -; v_gene: TRBV20-1; j_gene: TRBJ2-5; CDR3aa: CSARDPTAQETQYF; CDR3nt: TGCAGTGCTAGAGATCCGACAGCCCAAGAGACCCAGTACTTC
abundance: -; d_gene: TRBD1; v_gene: TRBV11-2; j_gene: TRBJ2-3; CDR3aa: CASRTGTGATFSTDTQYF; CDR3nt: TGTGCCAGCAGAACAGGGACAGGGGCGACTTTTAGCACAGATACGCAGTATTTT
abundance: few; d_gene: TRBD1; v_gene: TRBV5-4; j_gene: TRBJ2-5; CDR3aa: CASSSGDREGETQYF; CDR3nt: TGTGCCAGCAGCTCCGGCGACAGGGAAGGAGAGACCCAGTACTTC
abundance: -; d_gene: -; v_gene: TRBV7-3; j_gene: TRBJ2-2; CDR3aa: CASSPRFGSGELFF; CDR3nt: TGTGCCAGCAGCCCGAGATTCGGCTCCGGGGAGCTGTTTTTT
abundance: many; d_gene: TRBD1; v_gene: TRBV5-6; j_gene: TRBJ2-3; CDR3aa: CASSRRDRGLVDTQYF; CDR3nt: TGTGCCAGCAGCCGCCGGGACAGGGGGCTTGTAGATACGCAGTATTTT
abundance: many; d_gene: -; v_gene: TRBV5-1; j_gene: TRBJ2-2; CDR3aa: CASSLEGTGELFF; CDR3nt: TGCGCCAGCAGCTTGGAGGGGACCGGGGAGCTGTTTTTT
abundance: few; d_gene: -; v_gene: TRBV7-2; j_gene: TRBJ1-2; CDR3aa: CASSQSSGGYTF; CDR3nt: TGTGCCAGCAGCCAAAGCTCGGGTGGCTACACCTTC
abundance: -; d_gene: -; v_gene: TRBV7-8; j_gene: TRBJ1-6; CDR3aa: CASSPYSSPLHF; CDR3nt: TGTGCCAGCAGCCCTTATTCGTCACCCCTCCACTTT
abundance: -; d_gene: TRBD1; v_gene: TRBV7-2; j_gene: TRBJ1-2; CDR3aa: CASSLGQGEGYTF; CDR3nt: TGTGCCAGCAGCCTGGGACAGGGGGAGGGCTACACCTTC
abundance: -; d_gene: TRBD1; v_gene: TRBV5-8; j_gene: TRBJ2-5; CDR3aa: CASTDRGLGTQYF; CDR3nt: TGTGCCAGCACGGACAGGGGTCTAGGGACCCAGTACTTC
abundance: few; d_gene: -; v_gene: TRBV12-3/TRBV12-4; j_gene: TRBJ1-6; CDR3aa: CASSISGTNSPLHF; CDR3nt: TGTGCCAGCAGCATCTCCGGGACAAATTCACCCCTCCACTTT
abundance: many; d_gene: -; v_gene: TRBV6-2/TRBV6-3; j_gene: TRBJ2-7; CDR3aa: CASGSSYEQYF; CDR3nt: TGTGCCAGCGGAAGCTCCTACGAGCAGTACTTC
abundance: few; d_gene: -; v_gene: TRBV18; j_gene: TRBJ1-2; CDR3aa: CASSPRDLGGYTF; CDR3nt: TGTGCCAGCTCACCTCGGGACCTTGGGGGCTACACCTTC
abundance: -; d_gene: -; v_gene: TRBV11-2; j_gene: TRBJ2-3; CDR3aa: CASSLDLGDTQYF; CDR3nt: TGTGCCAGCAGCTTAGATCTCGGAGATACGCAGTATTTT
abundance: -; d_gene: TRBD2; v_gene: TRBV20-1; j_gene: TRBJ2-3; CDR3aa: CSAINFRGGSTDTQYF; CDR3nt: TGCAGTGCTATAAACTTCCGGGGGGGCAGCACAGATACGCAGTATTTT
abundance: -; d_gene: TRBD2; v_gene: TRBV7-2; j_gene: TRBJ2-1; CDR3aa: CASSRLAGGNEQLF; CDR3nt: TGTGCCAGCAGCAGACTAGCGGGGGGGAATGAGCAGCTCTTC
abundance: -; d_gene: -; v_gene: TRBV5-4; j_gene: TRBJ2-3; CDR3aa: CASPSRGAEDTQYF; CDR3nt: TGTGCCAGCCCTTCCCGGGGGGCTGAAGATACGCAGTATTTT
abundance: many; d_gene: TRBD1; v_gene: TRBV2; j_gene: TRBJ2-5; CDR3aa: CATQGWETQYF; CDR3nt: TGTGCCACACAGGGGTGGGAGACCCAGTACTTC
abundance: many; d_gene: -; v_gene: TRBV6-1; j_gene: TRBJ2-6; CDR3aa: CASRATDSGANVLTF; CDR3nt: TGTGCCAGCAGAGCCACAGATTCTGGGGCCAACGTCCTGACTTTC
abundance: -; d_gene: TRBD2; v_gene: TRBV11-2; j_gene: TRBJ2-2; CDR3aa: CASSKRGLAGGLNTGELFF; CDR3nt: TGTGCCAGCAGCAAAAGGGGACTAGCGGGGGGCTTGAACACCGGGGAGCTGTTTTTT
abundance: few; d_gene: -; v_gene: TRBV5-4; j_gene: TRBJ2-6; CDR3aa: CASSLDRPGANVLTF; CDR3nt: TGTGCCAGCAGCTTGGATAGGCCTGGGGCCAACGTCCTGACTTTC
abundance: few; d_gene: -; v_gene: TRBV5-4; j_gene: TRBJ2-5; CDR3aa: CASSLAIFSETQYF; CDR3nt: TGTGCCAGCAGCTTGGCCATTTTCTCGGAGACCCAGTACTTC
abundance: -; d_gene: -; v_gene: TRBV5-1; j_gene: TRBJ2-7; CDR3aa: CASSLETFSDEQYF; CDR3nt: TGCGCCAGCAGCTTGGAGACGTTCTCTGACGAGCAGTACTTC
abundance: many; d_gene: -; v_gene: TRBV14; j_gene: TRBJ2-2; CDR3aa: CASRRGDTNTGELFF; CDR3nt: TGTGCCAGCAGGAGGGGAGATACGAACACCGGGGAGCTGTTTTTT
abundance: few; d_gene: -; v_gene: TRBV10-3; j_gene: TRBJ2-3; CDR3aa: CAINPRGTQATDTQYF; CDR3nt: TGTGCCATCAACCCCCGGGGGACGCAAGCCACAGATACGCAGTATTTT
abundance: few; d_gene: TRBD1; v_gene: TRBV27; j_gene: TRBJ2-6; CDR3aa: CASTPGQGISGANVLTF; CDR3nt: TGTGCCAGCACCCCTGGACAGGGAATCTCTGGGGCCAACGTCCTGACTTTC
abundance: -; d_gene: -; v_gene: TRBV9; j_gene: TRBJ2-1; CDR3aa: CASSVAGQGSWNEQFF; CDR3nt: TGTGCCAGCAGCGTAGCCGGTCAAGGGTCGTGGAATGAGCAGTTCTTC
abundance: -; d_gene: -; v_gene: TRBV3-1; j_gene: TRBJ1-1; CDR3aa: CASSNRPTANTEAFF; CDR3nt: TGTGCCAGCAGCAACAGACCCACAGCGAACACTGAAGCTTTCTTT
abundance: once; d_gene: -; v_gene: TRBV7-2; j_gene: TRBJ1-5; CDR3aa: CASGSQLNQPQHF; CDR3nt: TGTGCCAGCGGCTCTCAGTTAAATCAGCCCCAGCATTTT
abundance: many; d_gene: -; v_gene: TRBV4-2; j_gene: TRBJ2-1; CDR3aa: CASSFTREQFF; CDR3nt: TGTGCCAGCAGTTTTACGCGTGAGCAGTTCTTC
abundance: many; d_gene: -; v_gene: TRBV5-1; j_gene: TRBJ2-1; CDR3aa: CASNPPGYNEQFF; CDR3nt: TGCGCCAGCAATCCACCGGGATACAATGAGCAGTTCTTC
abundance: many; d_gene: TRBD1; v_gene: TRBV18; j_gene: TRBJ2-3; CDR3aa: CASSRGTGRTDTQYF; CDR3nt: TGTGCCAGCTCACGAGGGACAGGCCGGACAGATACGCAGTATTTT
abundance: many; d_gene: TRBD1; v_gene: TRBV5-1; j_gene: TRBJ1-1; CDR3aa: CASSLGDRGSAFF; CDR3nt: TGCGCCAGCAGCTTGGGGGACAGGGGGTCAGCTTTCTTT